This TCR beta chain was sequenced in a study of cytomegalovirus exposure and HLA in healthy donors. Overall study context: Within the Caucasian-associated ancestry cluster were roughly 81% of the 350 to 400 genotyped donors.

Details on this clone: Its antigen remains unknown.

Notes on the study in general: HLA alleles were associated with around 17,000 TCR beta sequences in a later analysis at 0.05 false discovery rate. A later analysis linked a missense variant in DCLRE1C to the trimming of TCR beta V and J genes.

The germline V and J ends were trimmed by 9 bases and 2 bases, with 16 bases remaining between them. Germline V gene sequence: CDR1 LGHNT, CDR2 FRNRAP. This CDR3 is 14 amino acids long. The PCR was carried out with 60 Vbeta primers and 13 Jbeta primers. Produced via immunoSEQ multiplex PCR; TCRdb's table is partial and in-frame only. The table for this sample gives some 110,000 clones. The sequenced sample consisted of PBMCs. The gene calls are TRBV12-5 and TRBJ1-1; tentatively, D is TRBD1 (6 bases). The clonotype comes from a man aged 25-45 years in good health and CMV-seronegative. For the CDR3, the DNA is TGTGCTAGCCAAACAGGGACGGGAAACACTGAAGCTTTCTTT. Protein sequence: CASQTGTGNTEAFF.